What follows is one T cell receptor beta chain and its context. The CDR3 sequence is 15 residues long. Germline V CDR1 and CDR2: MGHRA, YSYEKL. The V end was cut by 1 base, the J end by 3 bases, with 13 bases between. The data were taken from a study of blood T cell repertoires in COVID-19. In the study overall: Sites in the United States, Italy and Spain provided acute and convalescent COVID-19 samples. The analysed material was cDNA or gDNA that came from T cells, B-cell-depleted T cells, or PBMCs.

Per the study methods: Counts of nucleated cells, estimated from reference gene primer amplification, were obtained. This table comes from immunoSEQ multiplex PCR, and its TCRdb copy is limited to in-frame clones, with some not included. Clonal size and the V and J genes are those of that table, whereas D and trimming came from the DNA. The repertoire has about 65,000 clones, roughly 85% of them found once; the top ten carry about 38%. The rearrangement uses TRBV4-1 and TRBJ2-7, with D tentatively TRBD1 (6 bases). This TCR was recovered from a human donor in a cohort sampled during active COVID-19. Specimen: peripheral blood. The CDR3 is CASSQGEVGGYEQYF. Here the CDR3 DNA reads TGCGCCAGCAGCCAAGGTGAGGTAGGGGGCTACGAGCAGTACTTC.